Presented here are 14 T cell receptor beta chains from one specimen sequenced in a study of a mutant IDH1 vaccine in newly diagnosed glioma. Antigens of these TCRs are unknown. Assay: immunoSEQ multiplex PCR; the TCRdb copy retains only in-frame clones and omits some. The sample includes about 20,000 clones, around 80% of them seen just once. Indicated time point: week 23, last vaccination. The vaccine gave 300 ug of a 20-mer mutant IDH1 peptide subcutaneously per dose. The input for sequencing was PBMCs, taken from a glioma patient whose treatment included an IDH1 peptide vaccine. The receptors here all came from a man younger than 40 with glioma.

This clone was recorded a few times. The chain couples TRBV18 to TRBJ2-5; 7 bases match TRBD2. Germline loops: CDR1 KGHSH, CDR2 LQKENI. J was trimmed by 5 bases and V by 3 bases; bases with no gene match: 6. There are 14 residues in the CDR3. CDR3 nucleotides: TGTGCCAGCTCACCGGGAGCGGGAACTGAGACCCAGTACTTC. Amino acid sequence: CASSPGAGTETQYF.

The chain uses TRBV6-1 and TRBJ1-1; 9 bases map to TRBD1. Germline CDR1 reads MNHNS; CDR2 reads SASEGT. V dropped 7 bases and J dropped 4; count of bases not matched to a gene: 7. The CDR3 contains 14 residues. The CDR3 here is CASTRDRVFTEAFF. The DNA for the CDR3 is TGTGCCAGCACCAGGGACAGGGTGTTCACTGAAGCTTTCTTT.

The chain uses TRBV6-1 and TRBJ2-7, with D possibly TRBD1 on 5 matching bases. The germline V gene has CDR1 MNHNS and CDR2 SASEGT. The CDR3 is 16 amino acids. Trimming took 3 bases from V and 2 from J, leaving 17 bases between them. CDR3 sequence reads: CASSDYVLDRAYEQYF. CDR3 nucleotide sequence: TGTGCCAGCAGTGATTATGTCCTCGACAGAGCCTACGAGCAGTACTTC.

This clone was picked up a small number of times. V usage is TRBV5-1 and J usage is TRBJ1-4; D not certain. The CDR3 has 14 amino acids. Trimming removed 0 bases from V and 8 bases from J, with 11 bases in between. Germline CDR1 and CDR2: SGHRS and YFSETQ. This chain's CDR3 is CASSLEGLSEKLFF. CDR3 DNA: TGCGCCAGCAGCTTGGAGGGTTTGTCCGAAAAACTGTTTTTT.

The genes are TRBV7-9 and TRBJ1-5; D gene uncertain. V shed 2 bases and J shed 0 bases, with 8 bases lying between them. Germline loops: CDR1 SEHNR, CDR2 FQNEAQ (reference sequence). The CDR3 contains 15 residues. Written as DNA, the CDR3 is TGTGCCAGCAGCTTAAACAGCCTTAGCAATCAGCCCCAGCATTTT. Amino acids: CASSLNSLSNQPQHF.

The rearrangement joins TRBV27 to TRBJ2-7; possibly TRBD1 or TRBD2 for D (5 bases each). CDR3 size: 14 residues. V lost 5 bases to trimming and J lost 3 bases, with 14 bases between them. The germline V gene has CDR1 MNHEY and CDR2 SMNVEV (reference sequence). In nucleotides, the CDR3 is TGTGCCAGCAGTATCACGGGACCAGGCTACGAGCAGTACTTC. This encodes CASSITGPGYEQYF.

The J gene is TRBJ2-2, the V gene TRBV30, with TRBD1 matching 9 bases. In germline, CDR1 is GTSNPN, CDR2 SVGIG (reference sequence). Trimming took 3 bases from V and 3 from J; bases not matched to a gene: 5. The CDR3 spans 15 residues. CDR3 sequence (DNA): TGTGCCTGGAGCGCAGGGGACAGGGACACCGGGGAGCTGTTTTTT. Protein: CAWSAGDRDTGELFF. Filled out from reference TRBV30 and TRBJ2-2, the complete variable domain reads SQTIHQWPATLVQPVGSPLSLECTVEGTSNPNLYWYRQAAGRGLQLLFYSVGIGQISSEVPQNLSASRPQDRQFILSSKKLLLSDSGFYLCAWSAGDRDTGELFFGEGSRLTVL.

V gene TRBV22-1 combines with J gene TRBJ2-7; TRBD1 is the table's D call and was not checked against the DNA. TRBV22-1 counts as a pseudogene. The CDR3 totals 16 residues. The CDR3 bases are TGTCCTGGGAGCGCACGGCCAGACAGGGAGGTCTACGAGCAGTACTTC. The encoded protein is CPGSARPDREVYEQYF.

The chain couples TRBV29-1 to TRBJ1-2; 9 bases are shared with TRBD1. The CDR3 consists of 13 residues. Germline CDR1 reads SQVTM; CDR2 reads ANQGSEA. After removal of 4 bases from V and 8 bases from J, the junction contained 8 bases not matched to a gene. CDR3 coding DNA: TGCAGCGTTGGAACATGGACAGGGGACGGCTACACCTTC. This sequence encodes CSVGTWTGDGYTF.

By sample fraction, this clone is medium-sized. The chain uses TRBV19 and TRBJ2-5; 7 nucleotides agree with TRBD2. After removal of 7 bases from V and 5 bases from J, the junction contained 7 bases not matched to a gene. The CDR3 is 13 amino acids. CDR1 is LNHDA, CDR2 SQIVND, per germline (reference sequence). CDR3 residues: CASTTGTKETQYF. The CDR3 coding sequence is TGTGCCAGTACCACGGGGACTAAGGAGACCCAGTACTTC.

There are a few counts of this clone. The rearrangement joins TRBV30 to TRBJ1-1; D gene unclear. Trimming left V 7 bases short and J 1 base short, with 7 bases between. The germline gives CDR1 GTSNPN, CDR2 SVGIG (reference sequence). This CDR3 region has 11 residues. The CDR3 nucleotides read TGTGCCTCCCAGGAGAACACTGAAGCTTTCTTT. Translating it yields CASQENTEAFF. The whole variable domain, remainder taken from reference TRBV30 and TRBJ1-1, is SQTIHQWPATLVQPVGSPLSLECTVEGTSNPNLYWYRQAAGRGLQLLFYSVGIGQISSEVPQNLSASRPQDRQFILSSKKLLLSDSGFYLCASQENTEAFFGQGTRLTVV.

This chain joins TRBV7-2 and TRBJ1-1; D remains ambiguous. The germline V gene encodes CDR1 SGHTA and CDR2 FQGNSA. V was trimmed by 5 bases and J by 0 bases, leaving 10 bases between them. The CDR3 contains 14 residues. Here the CDR3 DNA reads TGTGCCAGCAGCCCATACAAAGTGAACACTGAAGCTTTCTTT. It codes for CASSPYKVNTEAFF.

J is TRBJ2-7 and V is TRBV4-1; D is undetermined. This CDR3 is built from 16 residues. CDR1 and CDR2 (germline): MGHRA, YSYEKL. Trimming pared 4 bases from V and 0 bases from J, leaving 16 bases between. CDR3: CASSPRLLLSSYEQYF. The CDR3 coding sequence is TGCGCCAGCAGCCCCCGGTTACTCCTGAGCTCCTACGAGCAGTACTTC.

The gene calls are TRBV27 and TRBJ1-1, with 10 bases fitting TRBD1. V lost 4 bases, J lost 3 bases, and 5 bases stayed unmatched. CDR1 is MNHEY and CDR2 is SMNVEV in the germline V gene (reference sequence). This CDR3 contains 15 residues. The DNA for the CDR3 is TGTGCCAGCAGTTCCCGGGACAGGGGCGACACTGAAGCTTTCTTT. Amino acid sequence: CASSSRDRGDTEAFF.